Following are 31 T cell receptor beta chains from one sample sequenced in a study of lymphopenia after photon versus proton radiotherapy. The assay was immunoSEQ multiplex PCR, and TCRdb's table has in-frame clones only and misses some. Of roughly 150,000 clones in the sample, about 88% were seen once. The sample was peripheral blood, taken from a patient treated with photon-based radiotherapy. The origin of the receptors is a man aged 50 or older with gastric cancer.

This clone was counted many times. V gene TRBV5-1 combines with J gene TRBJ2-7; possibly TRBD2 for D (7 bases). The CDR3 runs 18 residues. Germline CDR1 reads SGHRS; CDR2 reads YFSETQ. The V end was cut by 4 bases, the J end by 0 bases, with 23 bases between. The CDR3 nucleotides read TGCGCCAGCAGCCCGTGGGGGGCGCGGCGGGAGAGCTCCTACGAGCAGTACTTC. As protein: CASSPWGARRESSYEQYF.

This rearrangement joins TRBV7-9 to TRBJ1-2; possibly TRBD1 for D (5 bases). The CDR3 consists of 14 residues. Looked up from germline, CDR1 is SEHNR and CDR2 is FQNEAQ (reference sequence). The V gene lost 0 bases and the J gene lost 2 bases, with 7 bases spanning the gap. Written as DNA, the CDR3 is TGTGCCAGCAGCTTAGCAGGGACCAACTATGGCTACACCTTC. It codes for CASSLAGTNYGYTF.

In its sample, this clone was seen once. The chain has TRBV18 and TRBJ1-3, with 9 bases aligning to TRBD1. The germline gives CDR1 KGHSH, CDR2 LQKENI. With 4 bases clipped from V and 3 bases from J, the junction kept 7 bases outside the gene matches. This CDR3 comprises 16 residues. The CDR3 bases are TGTGCCAGCTCACAAACCGGGACAGGGTTTGGAAACACCATATATTTT. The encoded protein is CASSQTGTGFGNTIYF.

The CDR3 DNA reads TGCGCCAGCAGCTTCGGGACAGATAACAATCAGCCCCAGCATTTT. Residues: CASSFGTDNNQPQHF. The chain carries TRBV5-1 and TRBJ1-5, with TRBD1 matching over 7 bases. Germline trimming cut 2 bases from V and 3 bases from J; bases unmatched to any gene: 5. The CDR3 spans 15 residues. The germline gives CDR1 SGHRS, CDR2 YFSETQ.

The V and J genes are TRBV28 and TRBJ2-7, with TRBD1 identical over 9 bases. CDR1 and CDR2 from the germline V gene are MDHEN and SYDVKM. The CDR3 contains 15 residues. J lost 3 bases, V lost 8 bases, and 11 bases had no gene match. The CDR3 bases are TGTGCCAGCCATAAACAGGGGGCAAGCGGCTACGAGCAGTACTTC. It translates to CASHKQGASGYEQYF. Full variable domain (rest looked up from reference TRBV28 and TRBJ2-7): DVKVTQSSRYLVKRTGEKVFLECVQDMDHENMFWYRQDPGLGLRLIYFSYDVKMKEKGDIPEGYSVSREKKERFSLILESASTNQTSMYLCASHKQGASGYEQYFGPGTRLTVT.

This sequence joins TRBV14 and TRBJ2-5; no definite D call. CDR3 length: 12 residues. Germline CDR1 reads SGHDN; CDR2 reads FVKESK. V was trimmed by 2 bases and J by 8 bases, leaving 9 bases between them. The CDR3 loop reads CASSQTVETQYF. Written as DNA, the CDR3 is TGTGCCAGCAGCCAAACGGTGGAAACCCAGTACTTC. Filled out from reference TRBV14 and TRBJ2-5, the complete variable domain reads EAGVTQFPSHSVIEKGQTVTLRCDPISGHDNLYWYRRVMGKEIKFLLHFVKESKQDESGMPNNRFLAERTGGTYSTLKVQPAELEDSGVYFCASSQTVETQYFGPGTRLLVL.

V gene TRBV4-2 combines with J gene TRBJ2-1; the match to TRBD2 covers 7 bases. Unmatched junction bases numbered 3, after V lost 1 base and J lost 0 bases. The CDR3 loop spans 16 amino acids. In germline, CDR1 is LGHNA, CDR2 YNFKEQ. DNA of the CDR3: TGTGCCAGCAGCCAAGGTAGCGGGCGCTCCTACAATGAGCAGTTCTTC. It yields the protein CASSQGSGRSYNEQFF.

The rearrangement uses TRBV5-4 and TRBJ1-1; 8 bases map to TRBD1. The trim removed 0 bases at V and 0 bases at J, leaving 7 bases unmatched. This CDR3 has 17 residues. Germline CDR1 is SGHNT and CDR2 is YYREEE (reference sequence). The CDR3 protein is CASSLGAGGLLNTEAFF. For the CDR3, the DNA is TGTGCCAGCAGCTTGGGAGCAGGGGGCCTATTGAACACTGAAGCTTTCTTT.

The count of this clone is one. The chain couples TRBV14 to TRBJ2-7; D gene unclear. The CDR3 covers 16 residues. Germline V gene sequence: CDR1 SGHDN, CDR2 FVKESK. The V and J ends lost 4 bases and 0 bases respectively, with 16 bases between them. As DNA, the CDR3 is TGTGCCAGCAGCCCTAAGATTAAAGGCCGCTCCTACGAGCAGTACTTC. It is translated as CASSPKIKGRSYEQYF.

CDR3 DNA: TGTGCCAGCAGTTTCGTTCCCGAGTTTTCGACTACATACAATGAGCAGTTCTTC. The encoded protein is CASSFVPEFSTTYNEQFF. The V call is TRBV28, the J call TRBJ2-1; perhaps TRBD2 as D (5 bases). The CDR3 has 18 residues. Looked up from germline, CDR1 is MDHEN and CDR2 is SYDVKM. V lost 3 bases and J lost 4, with 22 bases in between.

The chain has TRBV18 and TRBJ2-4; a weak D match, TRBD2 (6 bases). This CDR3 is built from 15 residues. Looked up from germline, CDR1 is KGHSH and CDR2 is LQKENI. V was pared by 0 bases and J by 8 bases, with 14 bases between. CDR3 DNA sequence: TGTGCCAGCTCACCACCTAGCTCATCGGGAGACATTCAGTACTTC. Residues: CASSPPSSSGDIQYF.

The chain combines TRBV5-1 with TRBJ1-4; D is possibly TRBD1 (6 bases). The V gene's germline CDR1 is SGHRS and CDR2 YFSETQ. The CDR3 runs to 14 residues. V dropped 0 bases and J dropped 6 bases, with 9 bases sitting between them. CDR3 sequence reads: CASSLEGTYEKLFF. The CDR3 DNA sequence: TGCGCCAGCAGCTTGGAAGGGACATATGAAAAACTGTTTTTT. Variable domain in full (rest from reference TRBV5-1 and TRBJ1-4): KAGVTQTPRYLIKTRGQQVTLSCSPISGHRSVSWYQQTPGQGLQFLFEYFSETQRNKGNFPGRFSGRQFSNSRSEMNVSTLELGDSALYLCASSLEGTYEKLFFGSGTQLSVL.

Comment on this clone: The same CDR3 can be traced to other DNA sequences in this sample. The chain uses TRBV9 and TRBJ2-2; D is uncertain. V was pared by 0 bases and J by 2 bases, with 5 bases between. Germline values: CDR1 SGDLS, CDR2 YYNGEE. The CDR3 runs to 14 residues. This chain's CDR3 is CASSVVGNTGELFF. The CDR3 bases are TGTGCCAGCAGCGTAGTCGGAAACACCGGGGAGCTGTTTTTT. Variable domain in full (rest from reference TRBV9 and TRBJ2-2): DSGVTQTPKHLITATGQRVTLRCSPRSGDLSVYWYQQSLDQGLQFLIQYYNGEERAKGNILERFSAQQFPDLHSELNLSSLELGDSALYFCASSVVGNTGELFFGEGSRLTVL.

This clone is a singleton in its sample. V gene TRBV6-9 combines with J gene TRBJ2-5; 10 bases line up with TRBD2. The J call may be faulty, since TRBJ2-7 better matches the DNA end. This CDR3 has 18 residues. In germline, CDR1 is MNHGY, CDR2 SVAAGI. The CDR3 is CASSTGVSGRLFSYEQYF. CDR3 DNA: TGTGCCAGCAGCACAGGGGTTAGCGGGAGGCTTTTCTCCTACGAGCAGTACTTC.

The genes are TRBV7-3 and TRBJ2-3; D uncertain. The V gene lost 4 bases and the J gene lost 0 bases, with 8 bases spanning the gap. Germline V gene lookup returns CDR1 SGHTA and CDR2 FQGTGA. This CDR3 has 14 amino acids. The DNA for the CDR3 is TGTGCCAGCAGCTCTCACCCCAGCACAGATACGCAGTATTTT. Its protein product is CASSSHPSTDTQYF.

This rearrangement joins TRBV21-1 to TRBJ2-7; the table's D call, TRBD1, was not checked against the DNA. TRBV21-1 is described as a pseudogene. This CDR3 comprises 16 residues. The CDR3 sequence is CASSKALYRLTYEQYF. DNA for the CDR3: TGTGCCAGCAGCAAAGCGCTTTACAGGCTTACCTACGAGCAGTACTTC.

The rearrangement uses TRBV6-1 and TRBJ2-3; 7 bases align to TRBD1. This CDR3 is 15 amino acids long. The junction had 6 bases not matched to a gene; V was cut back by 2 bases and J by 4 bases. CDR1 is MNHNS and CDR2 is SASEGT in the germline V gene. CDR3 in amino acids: CASSESPQGSDTQYF. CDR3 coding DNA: TGTGCCAGCAGTGAATCACCACAGGGGTCAGATACGCAGTATTTT.

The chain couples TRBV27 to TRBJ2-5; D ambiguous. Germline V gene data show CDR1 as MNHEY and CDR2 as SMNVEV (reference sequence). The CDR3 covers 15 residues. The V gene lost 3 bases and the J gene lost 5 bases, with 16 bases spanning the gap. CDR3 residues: CASSLGVNRPETQYF. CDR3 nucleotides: TGTGCCAGCAGTTTGGGCGTTAATAGGCCGGAGACCCAGTACTTC.

The CDR3 sequence is CASSSSGTAIEQYF. CDR3 nucleotides: TGTGCCAGCAGCTCATCTGGGACAGCGATCGAGCAGTACTTC. The chain is built from TRBV7-2 and TRBJ2-7; 7 positions agree with TRBD1. The V gene's germline CDR1 is SGHTA and CDR2 FQGNSA. The CDR3 is 14 amino acids. Losses at the gene ends were 4 bases for V and 6 bases for J; bases not matched to a gene: 9.

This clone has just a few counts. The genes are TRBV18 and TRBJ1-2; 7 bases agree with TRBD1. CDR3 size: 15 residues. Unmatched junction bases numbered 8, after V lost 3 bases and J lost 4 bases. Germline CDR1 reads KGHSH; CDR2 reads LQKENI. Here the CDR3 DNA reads TGTGCCAGCTCACCTGACAGGGAAGGAAGCTATGGCTACACCTTC. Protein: CASSPDREGSYGYTF.

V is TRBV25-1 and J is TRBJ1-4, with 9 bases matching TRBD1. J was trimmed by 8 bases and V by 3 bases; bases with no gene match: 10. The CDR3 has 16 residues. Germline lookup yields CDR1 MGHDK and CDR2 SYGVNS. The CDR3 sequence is CASSDWPRDRAEKLFF. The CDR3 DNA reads TGTGCCAGCAGTGATTGGCCCCGGGACAGGGCAGAAAAACTGTTTTTT. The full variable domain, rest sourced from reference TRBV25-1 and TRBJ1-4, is EADIYQTPRYLVIGTGKKITLECSQTMGHDKMYWYQQDPGMELHLIHYSYGVNSTEKGDLSSESTVSRIRTEHFPLTLESARPSHTSQYLCASSDWPRDRAEKLFFGSGTQLSVL.

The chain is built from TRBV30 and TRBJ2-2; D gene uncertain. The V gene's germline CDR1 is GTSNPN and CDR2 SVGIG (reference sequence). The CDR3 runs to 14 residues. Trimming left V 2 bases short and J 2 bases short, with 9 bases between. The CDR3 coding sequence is TGTGCCTGGAGTTTCTGGGGTAACACCGGGGAGCTGTTTTTT. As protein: CAWSFWGNTGELFF.

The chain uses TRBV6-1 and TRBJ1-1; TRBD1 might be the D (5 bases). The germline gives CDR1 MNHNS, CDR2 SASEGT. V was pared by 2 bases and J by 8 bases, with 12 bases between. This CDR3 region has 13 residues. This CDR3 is CASSELGRPEAFF. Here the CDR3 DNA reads TGTGCCAGCAGTGAATTGGGACGGCCCGAAGCTTTCTTT.

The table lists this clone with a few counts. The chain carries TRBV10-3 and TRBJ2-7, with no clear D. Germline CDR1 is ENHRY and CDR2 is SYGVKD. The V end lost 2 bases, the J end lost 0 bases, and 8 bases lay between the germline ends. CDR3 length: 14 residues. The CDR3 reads CAISEPRYSYEQYF. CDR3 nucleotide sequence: TGTGCCATCAGTGAGCCACGGTACTCCTACGAGCAGTACTTC.

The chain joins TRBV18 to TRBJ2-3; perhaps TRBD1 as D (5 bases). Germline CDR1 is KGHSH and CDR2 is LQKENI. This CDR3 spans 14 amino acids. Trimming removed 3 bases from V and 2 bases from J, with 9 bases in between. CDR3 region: CASSPRQTTDTQYF. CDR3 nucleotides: TGTGCCAGCTCACCCCGACAGACCACAGATACGCAGTATTTT.

CDR3 in DNA: TGTGCCAGTACTCTAAGCGGGACTGACACCGGGGAGCTGTTTTTT. Amino acid sequence: CASTLSGTDTGELFF. The V call is TRBV19, the J call TRBJ2-2; 7 bases are a match to TRBD2. Germline V gene lookup returns CDR1 LNHDA and CDR2 SQIVND (reference sequence). The CDR3 contains 15 residues. The J segment lost 3 bases and the V segment lost 7 bases, leaving 8 bases of the junction unmatched.

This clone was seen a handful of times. CDR3 nucleotides: TGTGCCAGCAGTTTAGTTGATAGGCAATCCTATGGCTACACCTTC. As protein: CASSLVDRQSYGYTF. The chain combines TRBV28 with TRBJ1-2; no definite D call. Deletions cut 2 bases from V and 4 bases from J, with 14 bases between. Germline lookup yields CDR1 MDHEN and CDR2 SYDVKM. This CDR3 contains 15 residues.

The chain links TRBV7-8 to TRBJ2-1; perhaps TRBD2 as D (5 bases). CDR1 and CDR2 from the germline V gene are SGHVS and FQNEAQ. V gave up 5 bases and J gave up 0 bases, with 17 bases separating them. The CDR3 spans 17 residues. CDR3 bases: TGTGCCAGCAGCCGGAAGACCCCGGGAAACTCCTACAATGAGCAGTTCTTC. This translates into CASSRKTPGNSYNEQFF.

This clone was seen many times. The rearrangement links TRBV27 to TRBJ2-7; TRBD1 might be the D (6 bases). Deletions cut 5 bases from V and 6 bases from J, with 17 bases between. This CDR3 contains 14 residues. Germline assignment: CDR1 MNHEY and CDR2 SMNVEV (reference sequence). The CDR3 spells CASSQTGSSFEQYF. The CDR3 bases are TGTGCCAGCAGTCAGACAGGAAGTAGCTTCGAGCAGTACTTC.

This chain's CDR3 is CAWKWAGEYGYTF. The CDR3 DNA follows: TGTGCCTGGAAGTGGGCAGGGGAATATGGCTACACCTTC. The chain is built from TRBV30 and TRBJ1-2, with D maybe TRBD1 (6 bases). The V gene's germline CDR1 is GTSNPN and CDR2 SVGIG (reference sequence). Trimming stripped 4 bases from V and 5 bases from J, with 14 bases between. The CDR3 loop spans 13 amino acids.

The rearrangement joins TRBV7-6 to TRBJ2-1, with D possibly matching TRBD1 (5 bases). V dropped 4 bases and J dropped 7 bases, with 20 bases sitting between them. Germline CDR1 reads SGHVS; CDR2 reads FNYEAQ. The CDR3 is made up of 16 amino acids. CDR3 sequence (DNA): TGTGCCAGCAGCTCCCAGGGATTGGGGTTGGGGAATGAGCAGTTCTTC. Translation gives CASSSQGLGLGNEQFF.